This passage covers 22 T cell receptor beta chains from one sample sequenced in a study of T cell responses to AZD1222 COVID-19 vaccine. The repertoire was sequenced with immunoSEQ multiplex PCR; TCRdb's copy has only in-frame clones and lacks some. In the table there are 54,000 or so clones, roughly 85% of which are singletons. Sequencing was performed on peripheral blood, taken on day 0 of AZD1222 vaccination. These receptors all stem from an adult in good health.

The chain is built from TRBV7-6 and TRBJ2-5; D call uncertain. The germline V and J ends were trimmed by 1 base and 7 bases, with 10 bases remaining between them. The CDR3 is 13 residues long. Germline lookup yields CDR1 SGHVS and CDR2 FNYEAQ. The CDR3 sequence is CASSLERGGTQYF. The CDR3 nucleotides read TGTGCCAGCAGCTTAGAAAGAGGCGGGACCCAGTACTTC.

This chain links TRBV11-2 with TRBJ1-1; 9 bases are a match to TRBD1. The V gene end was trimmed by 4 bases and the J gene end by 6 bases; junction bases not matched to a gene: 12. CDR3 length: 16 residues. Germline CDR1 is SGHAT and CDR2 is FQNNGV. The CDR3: CASSSFRDRAPPEAFF. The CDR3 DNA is TGTGCCAGCAGCTCATTCCGGGACAGGGCACCCCCTGAAGCTTTCTTT.

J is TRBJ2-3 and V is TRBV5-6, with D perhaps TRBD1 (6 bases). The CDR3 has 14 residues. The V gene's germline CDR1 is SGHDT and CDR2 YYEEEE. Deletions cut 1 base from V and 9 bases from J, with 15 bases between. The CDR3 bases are TGTGCCAGCAGCTTGCGAGGGGGATCCGGGACGCAGTATTTT. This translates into CASSLRGGSGTQYF.

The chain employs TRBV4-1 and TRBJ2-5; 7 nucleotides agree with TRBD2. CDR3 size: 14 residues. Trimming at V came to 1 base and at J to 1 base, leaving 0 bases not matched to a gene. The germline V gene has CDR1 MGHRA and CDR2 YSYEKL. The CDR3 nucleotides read TGCGCCAGCAGCCAAGGACTAGCCCAAGAGACCCAGTACTTC. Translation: CASSQGLAQETQYF.

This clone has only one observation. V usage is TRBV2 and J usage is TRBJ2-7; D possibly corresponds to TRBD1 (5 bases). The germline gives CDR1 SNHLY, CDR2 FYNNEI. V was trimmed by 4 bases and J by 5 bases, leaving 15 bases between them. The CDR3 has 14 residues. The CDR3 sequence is CASSGWQGLHEQYF. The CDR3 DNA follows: TGTGCCAGCAGTGGTTGGCAGGGCCTTCACGAGCAGTACTTC.

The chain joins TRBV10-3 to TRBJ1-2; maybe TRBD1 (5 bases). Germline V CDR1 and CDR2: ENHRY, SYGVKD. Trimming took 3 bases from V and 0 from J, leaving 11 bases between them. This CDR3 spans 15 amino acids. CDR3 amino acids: CAISDSGLPNYGYTF. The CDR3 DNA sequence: TGTGCCATCAGTGATTCAGGGCTCCCTAACTATGGCTACACCTTC.

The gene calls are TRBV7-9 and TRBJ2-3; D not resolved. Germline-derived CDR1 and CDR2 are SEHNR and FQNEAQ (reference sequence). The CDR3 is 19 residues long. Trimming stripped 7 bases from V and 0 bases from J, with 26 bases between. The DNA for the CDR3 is TGTGCCAGCAAAAAAGGCGTCGGACGTGCTACCCCTAGCACAGATACGCAGTATTTT. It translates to CASKKGVGRATPSTDTQYF.

In DNA form, the CDR3 reads TGTGCCAGCAGCCCCTTGGGACTCTACAATGAGCAGTTCTTC. Protein product: CASSPLGLYNEQFF. The chain recombines TRBV3-1 (or the pseudogene TRBV3-2) with TRBJ2-1, with D maybe TRBD2 (6 bases). Germline assignment: CDR1 LGHDT and CDR2 YNNKEL (reference sequence). V was trimmed by 4 bases and J by 3 bases, leaving 10 bases between them. The CDR3 covers 14 residues.

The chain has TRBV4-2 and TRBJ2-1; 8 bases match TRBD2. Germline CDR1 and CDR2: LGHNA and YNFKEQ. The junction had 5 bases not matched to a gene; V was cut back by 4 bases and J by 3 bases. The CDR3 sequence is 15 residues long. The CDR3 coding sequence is TGTGCCAGCAGCCGCATCGGGGGGGACTACAATGAGCAGTTCTTC. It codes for CASSRIGGDYNEQFF.

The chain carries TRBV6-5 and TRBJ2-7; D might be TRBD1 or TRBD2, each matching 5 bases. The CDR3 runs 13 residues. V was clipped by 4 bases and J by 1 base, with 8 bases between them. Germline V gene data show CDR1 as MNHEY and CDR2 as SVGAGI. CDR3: CASSLGESYEQYF. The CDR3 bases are TGTGCCAGCAGTTTAGGGGAGTCCTACGAGCAGTACTTC.

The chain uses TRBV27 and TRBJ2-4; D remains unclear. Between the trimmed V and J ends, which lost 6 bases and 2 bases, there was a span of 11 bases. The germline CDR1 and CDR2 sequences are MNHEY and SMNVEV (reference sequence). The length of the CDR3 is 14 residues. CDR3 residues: CASSSVSSKNIQYF. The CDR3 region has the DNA TGTGCCAGCAGCTCAGTTTCGTCCAAAAACATTCAGTACTTC.

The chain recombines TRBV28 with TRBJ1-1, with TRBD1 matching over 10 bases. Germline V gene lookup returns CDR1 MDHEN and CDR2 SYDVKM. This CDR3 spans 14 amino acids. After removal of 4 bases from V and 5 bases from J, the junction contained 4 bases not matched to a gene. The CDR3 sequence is CASSSTGGSTEAFF. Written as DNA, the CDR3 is TGTGCCAGCAGTTCGACAGGGGGCAGTACTGAAGCTTTCTTT.

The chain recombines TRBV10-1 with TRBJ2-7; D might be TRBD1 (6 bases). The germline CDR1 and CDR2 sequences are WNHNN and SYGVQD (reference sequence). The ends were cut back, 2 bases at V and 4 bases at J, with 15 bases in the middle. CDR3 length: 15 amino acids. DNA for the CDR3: TGCGCCAGCAGTGAGGGCCCACAGGGAAGGTACGAGCAGTACTTC. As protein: CASSEGPQGRYEQYF.

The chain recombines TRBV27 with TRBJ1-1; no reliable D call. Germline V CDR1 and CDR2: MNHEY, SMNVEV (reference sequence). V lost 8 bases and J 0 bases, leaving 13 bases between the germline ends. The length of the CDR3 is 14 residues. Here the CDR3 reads CASRFHSMNTEAFF. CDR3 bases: TGTGCCAGCCGATTCCATTCCATGAACACTGAAGCTTTCTTT.

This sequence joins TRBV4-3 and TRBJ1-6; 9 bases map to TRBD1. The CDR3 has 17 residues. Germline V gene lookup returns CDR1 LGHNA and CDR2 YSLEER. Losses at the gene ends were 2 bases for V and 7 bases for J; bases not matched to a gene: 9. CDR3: CASSQSQGAALNSPLHF. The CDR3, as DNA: TGCGCCAGCAGCCAATCACAGGGGGCAGCTTTGAATTCACCCCTCCACTTT.

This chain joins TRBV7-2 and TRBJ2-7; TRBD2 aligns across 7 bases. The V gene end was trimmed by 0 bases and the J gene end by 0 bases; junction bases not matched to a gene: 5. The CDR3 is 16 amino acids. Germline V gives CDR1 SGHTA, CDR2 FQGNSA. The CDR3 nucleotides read TGTGCCAGCAGCTTAGCATCCGGGGGGACCTCCTACGAGCAGTACTTC. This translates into CASSLASGGTSYEQYF.

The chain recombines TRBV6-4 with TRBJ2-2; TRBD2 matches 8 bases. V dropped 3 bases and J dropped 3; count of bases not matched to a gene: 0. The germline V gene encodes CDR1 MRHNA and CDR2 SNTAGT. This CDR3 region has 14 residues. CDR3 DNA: TGTGCCAGCAGTGAGCGGGGGGACACCGGGGAGCTGTTTTTT. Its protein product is CASSERGDTGELFF.

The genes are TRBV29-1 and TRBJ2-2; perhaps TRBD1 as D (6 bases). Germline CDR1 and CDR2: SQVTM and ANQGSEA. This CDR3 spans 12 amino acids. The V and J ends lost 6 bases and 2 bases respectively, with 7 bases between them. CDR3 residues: CSVQGNTGELFF. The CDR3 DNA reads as TGCAGCGTACAGGGCAACACCGGGGAGCTGTTTTTT.

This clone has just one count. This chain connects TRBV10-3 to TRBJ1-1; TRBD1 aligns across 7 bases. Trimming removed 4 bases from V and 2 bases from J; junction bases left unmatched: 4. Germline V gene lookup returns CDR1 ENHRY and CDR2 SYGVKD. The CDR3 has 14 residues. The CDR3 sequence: CAISAGTANTEAFF. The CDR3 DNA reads TGTGCCATCAGTGCCGGGACAGCAAACACTGAAGCTTTCTTT.

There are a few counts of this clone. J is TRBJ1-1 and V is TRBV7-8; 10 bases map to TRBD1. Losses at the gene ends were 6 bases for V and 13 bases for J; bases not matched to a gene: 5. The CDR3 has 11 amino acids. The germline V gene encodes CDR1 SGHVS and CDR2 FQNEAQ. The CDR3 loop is CASSTGQGFFF. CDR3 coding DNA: TGTGCCAGCAGTACGGGACAGGGGTTTTTCTTT. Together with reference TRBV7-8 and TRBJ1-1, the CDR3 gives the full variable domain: GAGVSQSPRYKVAKRGQDVALRCDPISGHVSLFWYQQALGQGPEFLTYFQNEAQLDKSGLPSDRFFAERPEGSVSTLKIQRTQQEDSAVYLCASSTGQGFFFGQGTRLTVV.

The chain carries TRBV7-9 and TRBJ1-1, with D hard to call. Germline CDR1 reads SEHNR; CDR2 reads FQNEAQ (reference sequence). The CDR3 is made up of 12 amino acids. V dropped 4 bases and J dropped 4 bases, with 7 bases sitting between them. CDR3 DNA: TGTGCCAGCAGCTATCTGGCCACTGAAGCTTTCTTT. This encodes CASSYLATEAFF.

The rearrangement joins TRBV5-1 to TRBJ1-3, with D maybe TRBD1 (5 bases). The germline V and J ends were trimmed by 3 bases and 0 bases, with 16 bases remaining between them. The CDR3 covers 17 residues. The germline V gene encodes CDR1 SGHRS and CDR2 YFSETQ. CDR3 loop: CASSSSGDGSSGNTIYF. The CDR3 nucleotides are TGCGCCAGCAGCTCATCCGGGGACGGGAGCTCTGGAAACACCATATATTTT.